The next 16 T cell receptor beta chains were all read from a single sample in a study of shared clonotypes between healthy human individuals. Generated by immunoSEQ multiplex PCR, the TCRdb table keeps only in-frame clones and is missing some. The profile covers about 510,000 clones, with roughly 85% appearing a single time and under 15% taken by the ten largest. Sequencing was done on a sample of PBMCs. The receptors come from a woman aged 40 to 55 in good health. Some clones in this sample may be carry-over from other donors' samples.

This chain joins TRBV29-1 and TRBJ1-2; unclear D gene. V lost 6 bases, J lost 2 bases, and 7 bases lay in between. Germline lookup yields CDR1 SQVTM and CDR2 ANQGSEA. The CDR3 loop spans 11 amino acids. DNA for the CDR3: TGCAGCGTCCGACAAAACTATGGCTACACCTTC. Amino acids: CSVRQNYGYTF.

There are a few counts of this clone. The chain has TRBV5-1 and TRBJ1-1; 7 bases agree with TRBD1. CDR1 SGHRS and CDR2 YFSETQ come from the germline V gene. The CDR3 length is 16 residues. With 2 bases clipped from V and 0 bases from J, the junction kept 7 bases outside the gene matches. The CDR3 DNA reads TGCGCCAGCAGCTTAGGGGGCGCGGGCATGAACACTGAAGCTTTCTTT. It encodes CASSLGGAGMNTEAFF. The full variable domain, in which reference TRBV5-1 and TRBJ1-1 provide the parts outside the CDR3, is KAGVTQTPRYLIKTRGQQVTLSCSPISGHRSVSWYQQTPGQGLQFLFEYFSETQRNKGNFPGRFSGRQFSNSRSEMNVSTLELGDSALYLCASSLGGAGMNTEAFFGQGTRLTVV.

The chain carries TRBV7-8 and TRBJ1-5; D gene uncertain. Trimming took 2 bases from V and 2 from J, leaving 13 bases between them. In germline, CDR1 is SGHVS, CDR2 FQNEAQ. This CDR3 comprises 16 residues. The CDR3 is CASSLRLGSGNQPQHF. The CDR3 DNA follows: TGTGCCAGCAGCTTAAGACTCGGCTCAGGCAATCAGCCCCAGCATTTT.

This sequence joins TRBV27 and TRBJ2-7; D is uncertain. Trimming cost V 5 bases and J 2 bases, with 16 bases left between them. This CDR3 has 15 residues. Germline V gene sequence: CDR1 MNHEY, CDR2 SMNVEV (reference sequence). The CDR3 sequence: CASSPYQWLAYEQYF. CDR3 DNA: TGTGCCAGCAGTCCATATCAATGGTTGGCCTACGAGCAGTACTTC.

The gene calls are TRBV27 and TRBJ2-1; 10 nucleotides line up with TRBD2. The V and J ends lost 5 bases and 5 bases, in that order; junction bases with no gene match: 15. CDR3 length: 18 amino acids. Germline values: CDR1 MNHEY, CDR2 SMNVEV (reference sequence). Here the CDR3 reads CASSHPLAGVGKNNEQFF. For the CDR3, the DNA is TGTGCCAGCAGTCACCCCCTAGCGGGAGTGGGTAAGAACAATGAGCAGTTCTTC.

CDR3 sequence reads: CSVERQGNTEAFF. As DNA, the CDR3 is TGCAGCGTTGAGAGACAGGGGAACACTGAAGCTTTCTTT. The chain carries TRBV29-1 and TRBJ1-1, with 7 bases that match TRBD1. Germline CDR1 and CDR2: SQVTM and ANQGSEA. The J segment lost 1 base and the V segment lost 3 bases, leaving 2 bases of the junction unmatched. The CDR3 runs to 13 residues.

On this clone itself: This clone may be a read error of a much larger clone one base away. The sample has other DNA sequences that encode this CDR3 too. V is TRBV30 and J is TRBJ1-2; D remains ambiguous. CDR1 and CDR2 (germline): GTSNPN, SVGIG (reference sequence). The CDR3 extends over 13 amino acids. For the CDR3, the DNA is TGTGCTTGGAGTGTATTAACAAACTATGGCTACACCTTC. Its protein is CAWSVLTNYGYTF. Using reference TRBV30 and TRBJ1-2 for the parts outside the CDR3, the full variable domain is SQTIHQWPATLVQPVGSPLSLECTVEGTSNPNLYWYRQAAGRGLQLLFYSVGIGQISSEVPQNLSASRPQDRQFILSSKKLLLSDSGFYLCAWSVLTNYGYTFGSGTRLTVV.

In DNA, the CDR3 is TGTGCCAGCAGCAAACTAGCGGGAGTGGGCAATGAGCAGTTCTTC. Translation gives CASSKLAGVGNEQFF. The chain carries TRBV6-5 and TRBJ2-1; 11 bases align to TRBD2. CDR1 is MNHEY, CDR2 SVGAGI, per germline. V gave up 6 bases and J gave up 6 bases; unmatched junction bases: 7. The CDR3 is 15 amino acids.

V is TRBV4-3 and J is TRBJ1-2; the match to TRBD1 covers 7 bases. CDR3 size: 15 residues. Germline assignment: CDR1 LGHNA and CDR2 YSLEER. The trim removed 0 bases at V and 3 bases at J, leaving 4 bases unmatched. CDR3 DNA: TGCGCCAGCAGCCAAGATTTAGGACAGGACTATGGCTACACCTTC. Protein product: CASSQDLGQDYGYTF.

This clone was seen a single time. The rearrangement links TRBV9 to TRBJ2-5; no clear D gene. The V end was cut by 0 bases, the J end by 4 bases, with 10 bases between. The CDR3 contains 14 residues. Per germline, CDR1 SGDLS and CDR2 YYNGEE. The CDR3 sequence: CASSVAMAIETQYF. CDR3 sequence (DNA): TGTGCCAGCAGCGTAGCTATGGCAATAGAGACCCAGTACTTC. The entire variable domain, with the rest obtained from reference TRBV9 and TRBJ2-5, is as follows: DSGVTQTPKHLITATGQRVTLRCSPRSGDLSVYWYQQSLDQGLQFLIQYYNGEERAKGNILERFSAQQFPDLHSELNLSSLELGDSALYFCASSVAMAIETQYFGPGTRLLVL.

The J gene is TRBJ2-5, the V gene TRBV14, with no clear D. This CDR3 comprises 12 residues. V was trimmed by 1 base and J by 4 bases, leaving 4 bases between them. The germline gives CDR1 SGHDN, CDR2 FVKESK. The CDR3 loop is CASSQVRETQYF. The CDR3 nucleotides are TGTGCCAGCAGCCAAGTAAGAGAGACCCAGTACTTC. Looking up the rest from reference TRBV14 and TRBJ2-5 gives the full variable domain: EAGVTQFPSHSVIEKGQTVTLRCDPISGHDNLYWYRRVMGKEIKFLLHFVKESKQDESGMPNNRFLAERTGGTYSTLKVQPAELEDSGVYFCASSQVRETQYFGPGTRLLVL.

The rearrangement links TRBV9 to TRBJ2-7, with 7 bases identical to TRBD1. This CDR3 has 13 amino acids. Per germline, CDR1 SGDLS and CDR2 YYNGEE. V was clipped by 0 bases and J by 5 bases; unmatched bases: 2. The CDR3: CASSVGQGDEQYF. The CDR3, as DNA: TGTGCCAGCAGCGTAGGACAGGGCGACGAGCAGTACTTC. Together with reference TRBV9 and TRBJ2-7, the CDR3 gives the full variable domain: DSGVTQTPKHLITATGQRVTLRCSPRSGDLSVYWYQQSLDQGLQFLIQYYNGEERAKGNILERFSAQQFPDLHSELNLSSLELGDSALYFCASSVGQGDEQYFGPGTRLTVT.

This CDR3 reads CASTPSGTGGSETQYF. Written as DNA, the CDR3 is TGTGCCAGCACCCCTTCCGGGACAGGGGGTTCAGAGACCCAGTACTTC. The V gene is TRBV2, the J gene TRBJ2-5, with TRBD1 matching 11 bases. V was clipped by 7 bases and J by 4 bases; unmatched bases: 11. CDR3 length: 16 residues. The germline CDR1 and CDR2 sequences are SNHLY and FYNNEI.

The chain joins TRBV9 to TRBJ2-2; maybe TRBD2 (5 bases). This CDR3 has 15 amino acids. The germline gives CDR1 SGDLS, CDR2 YYNGEE. V was shortened by 0 bases and J by 4 bases, with 10 bases between the two germline ends. Here the CDR3 reads CASSVAGTTTGELFF. The DNA for the CDR3 is TGTGCCAGCAGCGTAGCGGGAACTACCACCGGGGAGCTGTTTTTT.

This clone appeared once. This rearrangement joins TRBV9 to TRBJ2-1; 7 bases agree with TRBD1. The CDR3 runs to 15 residues. Losses at the gene ends were 4 bases for V and 1 base for J; bases not matched to a gene: 5. Looked up from germline, CDR1 is SGDLS and CDR2 is YYNGEE. DNA of the CDR3: TGTGCCAGCAGCCTTAGGGGGCTGTCCTACAATGAGCAGTTCTTC. The encoded protein is CASSLRGLSYNEQFF.

The V gene is TRBV14, the J gene TRBJ2-7; no clear D gene. The V gene's germline CDR1 is SGHDN and CDR2 FVKESK. This CDR3 is 14 amino acids long. Trimming pared 4 bases from V and 0 bases from J, leaving 10 bases between. The CDR3 is CASSRNQNSYEQYF. CDR3 bases: TGTGCCAGCAGCCGTAACCAGAACTCCTACGAGCAGTACTTC.